The 7 T cell receptor beta chains given below trace back to one sample, sequenced in a study of PD-1 blockade in classical Hodgkin lymphoma. Produced via immunoSEQ multiplex PCR; TCRdb's table is partial and in-frame only. Among 32,000 or so clones listed, 92% were seen once. The time point: cycle 4 day 1 (C4D1), after 6 weeks of nivolumab. Each patient's relapse followed autologous stem cell transplantation, and brentuximab vedotin exposure varied. Magnetic negative selection was used to purify CD4+ T cells from thawed PBMCs. The starting material was CD4+ T cells from blood, obtained before the fourth cycle of nivolumab. These receptor sequences come from a human donor with classical Hodgkin lymphoma.

The rearrangement uses TRBV19 and TRBJ2-1, with 9 bases aligning to TRBD1. CDR3 size: 15 residues. The V segment lost 5 bases and the J segment 5 bases; nucleotides outside the gene matches: 7. Germline V gene sequence: CDR1 LNHDA, CDR2 SQIVND (reference sequence). CDR3 nucleotides: TGTGCCAGTAGTTACAGGGGGCTGGGGGACAATGAGCAGTTCTTC. Amino acid sequence: CASSYRGLGDNEQFF. The full variable domain, completed using reference TRBV19 and TRBJ2-1, is DGGITQSPKYLFRKEGQNVTLSCEQNLNHDAMYWYRQDPGQGLRLIYYSQIVNDFQKGDIAEGYSVSREKKESFPLTVTSAQKNPTAFYLCASSYRGLGDNEQFFGPGTRLTVL.

The chain is built from TRBV5-1 and TRBJ1-3; tentative D call: TRBD1 (5 bases). Germline CDR1 and CDR2: SGHRS and YFSETQ. The germline V and J ends were trimmed by 0 bases and 0 bases, with 10 bases remaining between them. The CDR3 totals 16 residues. CDR3 residues: CASSLDSGISGNTIYF. The CDR3, as DNA: TGCGCCAGCAGCTTGGACTCAGGGATCTCTGGAAACACCATATATTTT.

J is TRBJ1-4 and V is TRBV19; D is ambiguous. The CDR3 covers 14 residues. Trimming pared 5 bases from V and 4 bases from J, leaving 11 bases between. From germline, CDR1 is LNHDA and CDR2 SQIVND (reference sequence). Here the CDR3 reads CASSPGVFNEKLFF. DNA for the CDR3: TGTGCCAGTAGTCCCGGGGTCTTTAATGAAAAACTGTTTTTT.

The chain has TRBV5-4 and TRBJ2-3; D is unclear. Germline CDR1 and CDR2: SGHNT and YYREEE (reference sequence). The CDR3 is 15 amino acids. Trimming cost V 3 bases and J 6 bases, with 17 bases left between them. CDR3 region: CASSSPHPRSDTQYF. DNA for the CDR3: TGTGCCAGCAGCTCACCCCACCCGCGGTCGGATACGCAGTATTTT.

V and J are TRBV7-2 and TRBJ2-2, with TRBD2 matching 8 bases. V lost 8 bases and J lost 6; bases outside the gene matches: 17. The CDR3 is made up of 17 amino acids. Germline assignment: CDR1 SGHTA and CDR2 FQGNSA. CDR3 nucleotides: TGTGCCAGCGGATTCCTTGTCCCCGGGACTAGTCCCGGGGAGCTGTTTTTT. Translating it yields CASGFLVPGTSPGELFF.

V is TRBV10-3 and J is TRBJ2-3; D is uncertain. The germline CDR1 and CDR2 sequences are ENHRY and SYGVKD. The length of the CDR3 is 17 residues. V lost 10 bases, J lost 0 bases, and 23 bases lay in between. The CDR3 spells CATAATALDSSTDTQYF. The CDR3 coding sequence is TGTGCCACCGCGGCGACCGCTCTGGATTCTAGCACAGATACGCAGTATTTT.

The gene calls are TRBV14 and TRBJ1-2; D unresolved. Between the trimmed V and J ends, which lost 0 bases and 0 bases, there was a span of 8 bases. The CDR3 runs 15 residues. Germline CDR1 SGHDN, CDR2 FVKESK. The CDR3 DNA sequence: TGTGCCAGCAGCCAAGATCGGGAAGCTAACTATGGCTACACCTTC. It codes for CASSQDREANYGYTF. The variable domain in full, completed from reference TRBV14 and TRBJ1-2, reads EAGVTQFPSHSVIEKGQTVTLRCDPISGHDNLYWYRRVMGKEIKFLLHFVKESKQDESGMPNNRFLAERTGGTYSTLKVQPAELEDSGVYFCASSQDREANYGYTFGSGTRLTVV.